This T cell receptor beta chain derives from a study of blood T cell repertoires in COVID-19. Turning to the study itself: PBMCs, B-cell-depleted T cells, or T cells were the source of the cDNA or gDNA that made up the material.

Original methodology: Estimation of nucleated cell counts was performed using reference gene primer amplification. Libraries were prepared by immunoSEQ multiplex PCR; TCRdb keeps only in-frame clonotypes and omits some of them. V, J and clone size were drawn from that table, and D and trimming were deduced from the DNA. The data show 140,000 or so clones, 70% to 90% seen once. CDR1 and CDR2 (germline): MGHDK, SYGVNS. V lost 7 bases and J lost 8, with 17 bases in between. The CDR3 loop spans 14 amino acids. The V call is TRBV25-1, the J call TRBJ1-4; D possibly corresponds to TRBD1 (6 bases). The sample consisted of peripheral blood. This sequence originates from a woman aged 45-60 years with acute or convalescent COVID-19. CDR3 sequence (DNA): TGTGCCAGCAAAAGGGTCAGGGGTGGGGAAAAACTGTTTTTT. Its protein is CASKRVRGGEKLFF.